Presented here are 25 T cell receptor beta chains from one specimen sequenced in a study of T cell responses to AZD1222 COVID-19 vaccine. Using immunoSEQ multiplex PCR, the repertoire was profiled, and TCRdb retains in-frame clones only, with some absent. The sample yields 90,000 to 120,000 clones, 91% seen once. The sample was peripheral blood, taken on day 0 of AZD1222 vaccination. Source of these receptors: an adult in good health.

V usage is TRBV4-1 and J usage is TRBJ2-7; a weak D match, TRBD1 (6 bases). Germline V lookup: CDR1 MGHRA, CDR2 YSYEKL. The CDR3 spans 14 residues. With 2 bases removed from V and 3 bases from J, the gap between germline ends came to 11 bases. The DNA for the CDR3 is TGCGCCAGCAGCCAAAGGACAGATGGCTACGAGCAGTACTTC. Residues: CASSQRTDGYEQYF.

The chain uses TRBV6-6 and TRBJ2-7; TRBD1 aligns across 7 bases. Losses at the gene ends were 4 bases for V and 0 bases for J; bases not matched to a gene: 6. Germline CDR1 MNHNY, CDR2 SVGAGI (reference sequence). This CDR3 is 15 amino acids long. The CDR3 loop is CASSFTDRSSYEQYF. CDR3 DNA sequence: TGTGCCAGCAGTTTCACGGACAGGAGCTCCTACGAGCAGTACTTC.

The rearrangement joins TRBV5-1 to TRBJ1-1, with a possible D match to TRBD1 (5 bases). Trimming left V 1 base short and J 1 base short, with 11 bases between. Looked up from germline, CDR1 is SGHRS and CDR2 is YFSETQ. The length of the CDR3 is 15 residues. The CDR3 region is CASSLWHDRNTEAFF. CDR3 coding DNA: TGCGCCAGCAGCTTGTGGCACGACAGGAACACTGAAGCTTTCTTT.

The chain employs TRBV11-2 and TRBJ2-3, with D perhaps matching TRBD2 (6 bases). CDR1 and CDR2 from the germline V gene are SGHAT and FQNNGV. V lost 1 base and J lost 6, with 17 bases in between. CDR3 length: 16 residues. The CDR3 nucleotides read TGTGCCAGCAGCTTAGTCGGGGGATCCTACGCGGATACGCAGTATTTT. It encodes CASSLVGGSYADTQYF. The complete variable domain, with remaining parts taken from reference TRBV11-2 and TRBJ2-3, reads EAGVAQSPRYKIIEKRQSVAFWCNPISGHATLYWYQQILGQGPKLLIQFQNNGVVDDSQLPKDRFSAERLKGVDSTLKIQPAKLEDSAVYLCASSLVGGSYADTQYFGPGTRLTVL.

The rearrangement joins TRBV7-2 to TRBJ2-5; D is unresolved. Germline values: CDR1 SGHTA, CDR2 FQGNSA. Trimming cost V 1 base and J 5 bases, with 8 bases left between them. This CDR3 spans 13 amino acids. Here the CDR3 DNA reads TGTGCCAGCAGCTTAGTCGTTGGGGAGACCCAGTACTTC. Translated: CASSLVVGETQYF.

The chain employs TRBV6-5 and TRBJ2-2; D perhaps matches TRBD1 (6 bases). This CDR3 is 15 amino acids long. Trimming removed 4 bases at V and 7 bases at J, with 16 bases between. CDR1 is MNHEY, CDR2 SVGAGI, per germline. CDR3 bases: TGTGCCAGCAGTTCCAGGGGTAATTCTGGCGGGGAGCTGTTTTTT. Translating gives CASSSRGNSGGELFF.

The chain employs TRBV19 and TRBJ1-5; D gene uncertain. The CDR3 runs 13 residues. Germline V gene sequence: CDR1 LNHDA, CDR2 SQIVND (reference sequence). With 9 bases removed from V and 3 bases from J, the gap between germline ends came to 12 bases. The chain's CDR3 is CASSDADNQPQHF. In DNA, the CDR3 is TGTGCCAGCTCAGATGCCGACAATCAGCCCCAGCATTTT.

The rearrangement uses TRBV6-5 and TRBJ2-7; a possible D gene is TRBD2 (6 bases). Trimming removed 6 bases at V and 3 bases at J, with 18 bases between. Germline CDR1 MNHEY, CDR2 SVGAGI. The CDR3 totals 15 residues. CDR3 region: CASSLQEGTNYEQYF. CDR3 nucleotides: TGTGCCAGCAGCCTTCAGGAGGGGACGAACTACGAGCAGTACTTC.

J is TRBJ2-3 and V is TRBV15, with 9 bases aligning to TRBD1. CDR3 size: 17 residues. Germline V CDR1 and CDR2: LNHNV, YYDKDF (reference sequence). The V gene end was trimmed by 0 bases and the J gene end by 4 bases; junction bases not matched to a gene: 8. The CDR3: CATSREGPGQGPDTQYF. The CDR3 DNA sequence: TGTGCCACCAGCAGAGAGGGACCGGGACAGGGCCCAGATACGCAGTATTTT.

This rearrangement joins TRBV5-1 to TRBJ2-3; 7 nucleotides agree with TRBD1. V was clipped by 0 bases and J by 1 base; unmatched bases: 8. CDR3 length: 17 residues. Per germline, CDR1 SGHRS and CDR2 YFSETQ. The CDR3, as DNA: TGCGCCAGCAGCTTGGCCGGCGGACAGGACCGCACAGATACGCAGTATTTT. Translating gives CASSLAGGQDRTDTQYF.

The gene calls are TRBV9 and TRBJ1-5; D call uncertain. Looked up from germline, CDR1 is SGDLS and CDR2 is YYNGEE. Trimming pared 2 bases from V and 6 bases from J, leaving 12 bases between. This CDR3 comprises 14 residues. The CDR3 sequence: CASSVLDVGQPQHF. DNA of the CDR3: TGTGCCAGCAGCGTTCTGGACGTTGGTCAGCCCCAGCATTTT.

The gene calls are TRBV6-6 and TRBJ2-1; 9 nucleotides align to TRBD2. Losses at the gene ends were 7 bases for V and 9 bases for J; bases not matched to a gene: 16. Germline V gene data show CDR1 as MNHNY and CDR2 as SVGAGI (reference sequence). The CDR3 extends over 16 amino acids. Written as DNA, the CDR3 is TGTGCCAGCACCTCCCCCTTCGCGGGGGGGCCCCTTGAGCAGTTCTTC. This codes for CASTSPFAGGPLEQFF.

This chain joins TRBV6-2 or TRBV6-3 and TRBJ1-5; 7 bases line up with TRBD1. The V segment lost 2 bases and the J segment 5 bases; nucleotides outside the gene matches: 6. The CDR3 extends over 15 amino acids. CDR1 MNHEY and CDR2 SVGEGT come from the germline V gene. The CDR3 spells CASSYPGTEDQPQHF. Written as DNA, the CDR3 is TGTGCCAGCAGTTACCCGGGGACAGAGGATCAGCCCCAGCATTTT.

This chain connects TRBV6-5 to TRBJ2-1, with a possible D match to TRBD2 (7 bases). Looked up from germline, CDR1 is MNHEY and CDR2 is SVGAGI. This CDR3 comprises 13 residues. Trimming left V 8 bases short and J 4 bases short, with 12 bases between. For the CDR3, the DNA is TGTGCCAGCCAGCGGGGACAATACAATGAGCAGTTCTTC. It translates to CASQRGQYNEQFF.

V and J are TRBV4-3 and TRBJ2-3, with D possibly matching TRBD2 (5 bases). From germline, CDR1 is LGHNA and CDR2 YSLEER. This CDR3 spans 15 amino acids. V was clipped by 1 base and J by 2 bases, with 10 bases between them. For the CDR3, the DNA is TGCGCCAGCAGCCAAGTCGGACTCAACACAGATACGCAGTATTTT. This translates into CASSQVGLNTDTQYF.

The chain links TRBV18 to TRBJ2-7; D possibly uses TRBD1 or TRBD2 (5 bases each). V lost 4 bases and J 5 bases, leaving 12 bases between the germline ends. This CDR3 contains 13 residues. The germline V gene encodes CDR1 KGHSH and CDR2 LQKENI. The chain's CDR3 is CASSRDVWDEQYF. The CDR3 DNA reads TGTGCCAGCTCACGGGACGTTTGGGACGAGCAGTACTTC.

The genes are TRBV10-3 and TRBJ1-1, with no clear D. Trimming pared 1 base from V and 2 bases from J, leaving 11 bases between. The CDR3 has 15 amino acids. Per the germline V gene, CDR1 is ENHRY and CDR2 is SYGVKD. CDR3 in amino acids: CAISEFLKGNTEAFF. CDR3 sequence (DNA): TGTGCCATCAGTGAGTTCCTGAAGGGTAACACTGAAGCTTTCTTT.

This clone showed up just once. The chain uses TRBV30 and TRBJ1-6; D remains ambiguous. The CDR3 is 13 residues long. V lost 5 bases and J 1 base, leaving 6 bases between the germline ends. Per germline, CDR1 GTSNPN and CDR2 SVGIG (reference sequence). The CDR3 nucleotides read TGTGCCTGGGGGGAGTCCTATAATTCACCCCTCCACTTT. This encodes CAWGESYNSPLHF.

The chain uses TRBV5-1 and TRBJ2-1; 7 bases line up with TRBD2. There are 13 residues in the CDR3. Germline V gives CDR1 SGHRS, CDR2 YFSETQ. V dropped 1 base and J dropped 7; count of bases not matched to a gene: 2. CDR3 coding DNA: TGCGCCAGCAGCTTGACGGGGGGTAATGAGCAGTTCTTC. Its translation: CASSLTGGNEQFF.

This clone was seen a single time. V and J are TRBV7-9 and TRBJ1-1; D may be TRBD1 (5 bases). The CDR3 covers 15 residues. V gave up 1 base and J gave up 0 bases, with 9 bases separating them. Germline lookup yields CDR1 SEHNR and CDR2 FQNEAQ (reference sequence). The CDR3 protein is CASSLVGGMNTEAFF. The DNA of the CDR3 is TGTGCCAGCAGCTTAGTTGGGGGAATGAACACTGAAGCTTTCTTT.

In nucleotides, the CDR3 is TGTGCCAGTAGTTTGAGGGTACTGGGCACTGAAGCTTTCTTT. Translation: CASSLRVLGTEAFF. J is TRBJ1-1 and V is TRBV19; D unclear. The V end lost 5 bases, the J end lost 4 bases, and 14 bases lay between the germline ends. Germline loops: CDR1 LNHDA, CDR2 SQIVND (reference sequence). The CDR3 sequence is 14 residues long.

The CDR3 spells CASSETGTVAEKLFF. As DNA, the CDR3 is TGTGCCAGCAGCGAAACCGGGACGGTTGCAGAAAAACTGTTTTTT. The chain joins TRBV9 to TRBJ1-4, with D perhaps matching TRBD1 (5 bases). This CDR3 region has 15 residues. The V and J ends lost 3 bases and 8 bases respectively, with 17 bases between them. Germline values: CDR1 SGDLS, CDR2 YYNGEE.

The rearrangement joins TRBV5-1 to TRBJ1-1, with 9 nucleotides matching TRBD1. The length of the CDR3 is 15 residues. V gave up 3 bases and J gave up 5 bases; unmatched junction bases: 8. Germline CDR1 and CDR2: SGHRS and YFSETQ. This CDR3 reads CASSWKQGARTEAFF. In DNA form, the CDR3 reads TGCGCCAGCAGCTGGAAACAGGGGGCAAGGACTGAAGCTTTCTTT.

This rearrangement joins TRBV3-1 (or the pseudogene TRBV3-2) to TRBJ2-7; no clear D. Per germline, CDR1 LGHDT and CDR2 YNNKEL (reference sequence). The CDR3 is 16 amino acids. V was cut by 0 bases and J by 2 bases, with 14 bases left in between. The CDR3 region has the DNA TGTGCCAGCAGCCAAGATTTAAGGACGGTCACCTACGAGCAGTACTTC. This gives the protein CASSQDLRTVTYEQYF.

The chain uses TRBV6-2 or TRBV6-3 and TRBJ2-3; 9 nucleotides agree with TRBD2. The CDR3 has 16 residues. In germline, CDR1 is MNHEY, CDR2 SVGEGT. Unmatched junction bases numbered 12, after V lost 7 bases and J lost 4 bases. CDR3 nucleotides: TGTGCCAGCACCCCCACGCTCGCGGGGGGGGCAGATACGCAGTATTTT. Its translation: CASTPTLAGGADTQYF.